The clone carrying this TCR beta chain was picked up a small number of times. Its antigen is unidentified. The use of a sample-barcoded 5' primer and a J-beta primer mix characterized a second PCR of 7 to 11 cycles. TCRdb recomputed calls from the 5' RACE reads with MiXCR, one row per CDR3 protein. Of 550,000 to 650,000 distinct CDR3 sequences listed, roughly a quarter were seen once; the top ten hold 3% to 4%. The sample belongs to a study of blood T cells in healthy people across ages. This CDR3 is 16 amino acids long. Germline V lookup: CDR1 SGHAT, CDR2 FQNNGV. V was shortened by 5 bases and J by 1 base, with 17 bases between the two germline ends. The study's findings and limits: Naive T cell percentage by flow cytometry tracked strongly with beta diversity.

The same sample was also used in a study of T cells of mothers and their children. That work states: Every microgram of extracted RNA entered cDNA synthesis, around 1.5 ug per 15 ul. The effect of thymic selection on TCR recombination output is similar between related and unrelated pairs. Related mother and child pairs showed slightly greater overlap (not significant) than unrelated pairs did.

Input material: blood. V gene TRBV11-2 combines with J gene TRBJ1-1; D uncertain. The clonotype comes from a boy aged 2 to 10 in good health. CDR3 DNA: TGTGCCAGCAGCCCCGATATCGGTAATTGGAACACTGAAGCTTTCTTT. Its translation is CASSPDIGNWNTEAFF.